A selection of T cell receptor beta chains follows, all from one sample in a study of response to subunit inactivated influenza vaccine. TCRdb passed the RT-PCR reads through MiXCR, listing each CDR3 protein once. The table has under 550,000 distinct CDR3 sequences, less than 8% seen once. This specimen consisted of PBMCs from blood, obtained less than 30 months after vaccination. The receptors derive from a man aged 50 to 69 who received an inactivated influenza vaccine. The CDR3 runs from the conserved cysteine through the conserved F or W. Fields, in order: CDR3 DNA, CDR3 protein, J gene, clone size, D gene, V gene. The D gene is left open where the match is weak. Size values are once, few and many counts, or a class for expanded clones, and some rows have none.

DNA: TGCAGTACCCCTAGAAGGGACAGGGGGAGTAGCGGGGCTTACAATGAGCAGTTCTTC
CDR3: CSTPRRDRGSSGAYNEQFF
J: TRBJ2-1
size: -
D: TRBD1
V: TRBV20-1

DNA: TGTGCCAGCAGTCCCCGGGACCAACCAGGGAATGAGCAGTTCTTC
CDR3: CASSPRDQPGNEQFF
J: TRBJ2-1
size: many
D: -
V: TRBV9

DNA: TGTGCCAGCAGACTAACCGGGACAGGGGGCGCGAAAACCTATGGCTACACCTTC
CDR3: CASRLTGTGGAKTYGYTF
J: TRBJ1-2
size: many
D: TRBD1
V: TRBV11-2

DNA: TGTGCCAGCAGCTTAGGGACAGGTAGAAATGAAAAACTGTTTTTT
CDR3: CASSLGTGRNEKLFF
J: TRBJ1-4
size: few
D: TRBD1
V: TRBV7-9

DNA: TGCGCCAGCAGCCAAGTTGGGACAGCATACGAGCAGTACTTC
CDR3: CASSQVGTAYEQYF
J: TRBJ2-7
size: many
D: TRBD1
V: TRBV4-1

DNA: TGTGCCTGGAGTGGGGTAGCGGGAGCCGATACGCAGTATTTT
CDR3: CAWSGVAGADTQYF
J: TRBJ2-3
size: many
D: TRBD2
V: TRBV30

DNA: TGTGCCAGCAGTTTTCGTGAGGGGACTAATGAGCAGTTCTTC
CDR3: CASSFREGTNEQFF
J: TRBJ2-1
size: -
D: -
V: TRBV12-3/TRBV12-4

DNA: TGTGCCAGCAGCCAAGACAGGGTTTGGACCGCTAACCAAGAGACCCAGTACTTC
CDR3: CASSQDRVWTANQETQYF
J: TRBJ2-5
size: few
D: TRBD1
V: TRBV7-9

DNA: TGTGCCAGCATGAGTGGGCCGGTGGGGTCCTCCTACGAGCAGTACTTC
CDR3: CASMSGPVGSSYEQYF
J: TRBJ2-7
size: few
D: -
V: TRBV3-1

DNA: TGTGCCAGCAGGGAAGAGGACAGGGGAGACACCGGGGAGCTGTTTTTT
CDR3: CASREEDRGDTGELFF
J: TRBJ2-2
size: few
D: TRBD1
V: TRBV12-3/TRBV12-4

DNA: TGTGCCAGCAGTTTGTTCAGGGGTAATCAGCCCCAGCATTTT
CDR3: CASSLFRGNQPQHF
J: TRBJ1-5
size: -
D: -
V: TRBV28

DNA: TGCAGTGCCAGACCGATACAGGGGGACCACGAGCAGTACTTC
CDR3: CSARPIQGDHEQYF
J: TRBJ2-7
size: -
D: TRBD1
V: TRBV20-1

DNA: TGCGCCAGCAGTTGGGGTGGCAGGACAGGCCATCGATCTGTGAACACTGAAGCTTTCTTT
CDR3: CASSWGGRTGHRSVNTEAFF
J: TRBJ1-1
size: few
D: TRBD1
V: TRBV5-1

DNA: TGTGCCAGCAGCTTACTAGCGGGGGGGCCGAACACCGGGGAGCTGTTTTTT
CDR3: CASSLLAGGPNTGELFF
J: TRBJ2-2
size: many
D: TRBD2
V: TRBV7-2

DNA: TGTGCCAGTAGTCCTGGATTCAGGGGGGGACAGCCCCAGCATTTT
CDR3: CASSPGFRGGQPQHF
J: TRBJ1-5
size: few
D: TRBD1
V: TRBV19

DNA: TGCGCCAGCAGCTTGTGGAGTCAGGTGAACACTGAAGCTTTCTTT
CDR3: CASSLWSQVNTEAFF
J: TRBJ1-1
size: -
D: -
V: TRBV5-1

DNA: TGTGCCAGCAGTTTGAGGACAGAGACCCAGTACTTC
CDR3: CASSLRTETQYF
J: TRBJ2-5
size: -
D: -
V: TRBV12-3/TRBV12-4

DNA: TGTGCCAGCAGCCTAGGACTGAACGGGGAGCTGTTTTTT
CDR3: CASSLGLNGELFF
J: TRBJ2-2
size: many
D: -
V: TRBV7-2

DNA: TGCAGTGCTAGAGATCGGGGGGCTAGCGGGGGGCCCAGCACAGATACGCAGTATTTT
CDR3: CSARDRGASGGPSTDTQYF
J: TRBJ2-3
size: few
D: TRBD2
V: TRBV20-1

DNA: TGTGCCAGCAGTCTAGGGGATTGGGTCACTGAAGCTTTCTTT
CDR3: CASSLGDWVTEAFF
J: TRBJ1-1
size: few
D: -
V: TRBV12-3/TRBV12-4

DNA: TGTGCCAGCAGTTTCACCGGGACACACTACGAGCAGTACTTC
CDR3: CASSFTGTHYEQYF
J: TRBJ2-7
size: once
D: -
V: TRBV28

DNA: TGCAGTGCGGACCGGGACAGGAATCAGCCCCAGCATTTT
CDR3: CSADRDRNQPQHF
J: TRBJ1-5
size: few
D: TRBD1
V: TRBV20-1

DNA: TGTGCCAGCAGCCCTGTGGACAGGGCAGTAAATTCACCCCTCCACTTT
CDR3: CASSPVDRAVNSPLHF
J: TRBJ1-6
size: -
D: TRBD1
V: TRBV5-6

DNA: TGCGCCAGCAGCTTGGCAACCAGAGGCACAGATACGCAGTATTTT
CDR3: CASSLATRGTDTQYF
J: TRBJ2-3
size: few
D: -
V: TRBV5-1

DNA: TGTGCCAGCAGCTTTAGCGGGAGGGGAGATACGCAGTATTTT
CDR3: CASSFSGRGDTQYF
J: TRBJ2-3
size: few
D: TRBD2
V: TRBV5-5

DNA: TGCAGTGCTAGAGGTTTCGCAGGGCTTGAGCAGTTCTTC
CDR3: CSARGFAGLEQFF
J: TRBJ2-1
size: many
D: -
V: TRBV20-1

DNA: TGTGCCAGCAGCTTAAAAGGAATCAGTGGGGTTTCACCCCTCCACTTT
CDR3: CASSLKGISGVSPLHF
J: TRBJ1-6
size: many
D: -
V: TRBV7-2

DNA: TGTGCCAGCAGCAACCTTACAGGGAATGAGCAGTTCTTC
CDR3: CASSNLTGNEQFF
J: TRBJ2-1
size: -
D: -
V: TRBV11-2

DNA: TGCAGCGTAGTGGGACAGGGAAGGGAGAATAATGAAAAACTGTTTTTT
CDR3: CSVVGQGRENNEKLFF
J: TRBJ1-4
size: -
D: TRBD1
V: TRBV29-1

DNA: TGTGCCAGCAAAACAGGGCTGAACACTGAAGCTTTCTTT
CDR3: CASKTGLNTEAFF
J: TRBJ1-1
size: -
D: -
V: TRBV2

DNA: TGTGCCAGCAGCCCCCGCGGAGGGTCAGCTGAAGCTTTCTTT
CDR3: CASSPRGGSAEAFF
J: TRBJ1-1
size: many
D: -
V: TRBV9